One and the same sample provided the 22 T cell receptor beta chains below, sequenced in a study of T cells in women clearing cervical HPV infection. Sequencing was performed with immunoSEQ multiplex PCR; in TCRdb, only in-frame clones are kept and a portion is missing. This sample contains roughly 20,000 clones. The specimen sequenced was blood buffy coat. These receptors originate from a woman aged 18-69 years with a cervical HPV16 infection that either progressed to CIN3+ or cleared (not recorded which).

Worth noting for this clone: The junction and the germline gene differ at one end; a read error may be behind it. Sequencing ends 3 residues short of the CDR3 end; the germline J gene provides the rest. In the same sample, other DNA sequences code for this CDR3. V usage is TRBV7-2 and J usage is TRBJ1-3; unclear D gene. The CDR3 extends over 15 amino acids. In germline, CDR1 is SGHTA, CDR2 FQGNSA. The CDR3 bases that were read are TGTGCCAGCAGCTTAACGTCCGGGGAGGGAAACACA. This sequence encodes CASSLTSGEGNT. The complete CDR3 protein is CASSLTSGEGNTIYF.

On this clone itself: The CDR3 is cut off 3 residues early in the read; its end comes from the germline J gene. This chain links TRBV7-2 with TRBJ1-2; the D gene is possibly TRBD1 (5 bases). The CDR3 contains 14 residues. Germline V CDR1 and CDR2: SGHTA, FQGNSA. The ends were cut back, 0 bases at V and 4 bases at J, with 9 bases in the middle. The CDR3 region is CASSLAQGGYGYTF. Partial CDR3 DNA: TGTGCCAGCAGCTTAGCTCAGGGAGGCTATGGC.

For this clone: The read falls 3 residues short of the CDR3 end, and the missing part is taken from the germline J gene. The genes are TRBV7-9 and TRBJ1-2, with a weak D call TRBD1 (6 bases). Germline-derived CDR1 and CDR2 are SEHNR and FQNEAQ (reference sequence). CDR3 length: 14 amino acids. CDR3 bases read: TGTGCCAGCAGCTTACAGGGGACCTACAATGAC. Protein sequence: CASSLQGTYND. The whole CDR3 reads CASSLQGTYNDYTF.

The CDR3 spells CASSPRAGGLATQYF. CDR3 bases read: TGTGCCAGCTCCCCCCGGGCGGGGGGGTTGGCAACG. This chain links TRBV6-2 or TRBV6-3 with TRBJ2-3; 9 bases agree with TRBD2. The read halts 3 residues ahead of the CDR3 end, with the missing end drawn from the germline J gene. The CDR3 is made up of 15 amino acids. From germline, CDR1 is MNHEY and CDR2 SVGEGT.

Regarding this clone: Coverage ceases 3 residues before the CDR3 finishes, and the germline J gene fills in the end. The gene calls are TRBV6-1 and TRBJ1-6; 8 bases agree with TRBD1. J lost 4 bases, V lost 1 base, and 3 bases had no gene match. Germline CDR1 is MNHNS and CDR2 is SASEGT. The CDR3 length is 16 residues. The CDR3 protein is CASSEDRDRYNSPLHF. The sequenced CDR3 bases are TGTGCCAGCAGTGAAGACCGGGACAGGTATAATTCACCC.

A note on this clone: The read terminates 3 residues before the CDR3 end, so the remaining end is supplied by the germline J gene. The chain carries TRBV19 and TRBJ1-2, with D perhaps TRBD1 (6 bases). In germline, CDR1 is LNHDA, CDR2 SQIVND (reference sequence). The CDR3 loop spans 13 amino acids. The CDR3 protein is CASSIDPRGDYTF. The CDR3 DNA, read in part, is TGTGCCAGTAGTATAGATCCCAGGGGTGAC. The whole variable domain, remainder taken from reference TRBV19 and TRBJ1-2, is DGGITQSPKYLFRKEGQNVTLSCEQNLNHDAMYWYRQDPGQGLRLIYYSQIVNDFQKGDIAEGYSVSREKKESFPLTVTSAQKNPTAFYLCASSIDPRGDYTFGSGTRLTVV.

About this clone itself: Read coverage stops 3 residues before the CDR3 terminus; the germline J gene supplies the remainder. V is TRBV20-1 and J is TRBJ2-3; TRBD2 agrees at 13 bases. The CDR3 covers 14 residues. CDR1 and CDR2 from the germline V gene are DFQATT and SNEGSKA (reference sequence). Losses at the gene ends were 6 bases for V and 4 bases for J; bases not matched to a gene: 4. The CDR3 protein is CSARTSGGSDTQYF. CDR3 DNA, as far as it was read: TGCAGTGCCAGGACTAGCGGGGGTTCAGATACG.

Concerning this clone itself: Coverage ceases 3 residues before the CDR3 finishes, and the germline J gene fills in the end. J is TRBJ1-3 and V is TRBV27, with 7 bases fitting TRBD1. The CDR3 is made up of 15 amino acids. Unmatched junction bases numbered 9, after V lost 8 bases and J lost 2 bases. Germline CDR1 is MNHEY and CDR2 is SMNVEV (reference sequence). CDR3 DNA, as far as it was read: TGTGCCAGCTCGCCCGCCGGGACAGCTGGAAACACC. It encodes CASSPAGTAGNT. The CDR3 as a whole reads CASSPAGTAGNTIYF.

A word on this clone: The CDR3 extends 3 residues past the end of the read, so its final part is completed from the germline J gene. The rearrangement uses TRBV11-2 and TRBJ1-6; D gene uncertain. The germline V gene encodes CDR1 SGHAT and CDR2 FQNNGV. V lost 3 bases to trimming and J lost 7 bases, with 7 bases between them. The CDR3 covers 13 residues. CDR3 DNA (partial): TGTGCCAGCAGCTTGGCGGGAAATTCACCC. It yields the protein CASSLAGNSP. The CDR3 in its entirety is CASSLAGNSPLHF. Together with reference TRBV11-2 and TRBJ1-6, the CDR3 gives the full variable domain: EAGVAQSPRYKIIEKRQSVAFWCNPISGHATLYWYQQILGQGPKLLIQFQNNGVVDDSQLPKDRFSAERLKGVDSTLKIQPAKLEDSAVYLCASSLAGNSPLHFGNGTRLTVT.

This chain's CDR3 is CASSLVRRTEAFF. The sequenced part of the CDR3 DNA is TGTGCCAGCAGCTTAGTGCGCCGTACTGAA. This chain connects TRBV11-2 to TRBJ1-1; D is uncertain. The CDR3 extends 3 residues past the end of the read, so its final part is completed from the germline J gene. In germline, CDR1 is SGHAT, CDR2 FQNNGV. The ends were cut back, 1 base at V and 5 bases at J, with 8 bases in the middle. There are 13 residues in the CDR3. Using reference TRBV11-2 and TRBJ1-1 for the parts outside the CDR3, the full variable domain is EAGVAQSPRYKIIEKRQSVAFWCNPISGHATLYWYQQILGQGPKLLIQFQNNGVVDDSQLPKDRFSAERLKGVDSTLKIQPAKLEDSAVYLCASSLVRRTEAFFGQGTRLTVV.

CDR3 DNA (partial): TGTGCCAGCAGTTACCGGACTAGCGGGCCCGGGGAG. It is translated as CASSYRTSGPGE. The complete CDR3 reads CASSYRTSGPGELFF. The rearrangement uses TRBV6-2 or TRBV6-3 and TRBJ2-2; 11 positions match TRBD2. The CDR3 end is not reached by the read, which stops 3 residues before it; the germline J gene fills it in. This CDR3 comprises 15 residues. Looked up from germline, CDR1 is MNHEY and CDR2 is SVGEGT. V trimming: 2 bases; J trimming: 6 bases; junction bases outside the gene matches: 2.

Regarding this clone: The read gets to within 3 residues of the CDR3 end, and the germline J gene fills in the rest. V gene TRBV30 combines with J gene TRBJ1-5; 9 positions match TRBD1. The ends lost 2 bases at V and 2 bases at J; junction bases unmatched: 13. This CDR3 has 18 residues. In germline, CDR1 is GTSNPN, CDR2 SVGIG (reference sequence). CDR3 residues: CAWSSPGTGLHGNQPQHF. The sequenced part of the CDR3 DNA is TGTGCCTGGAGTAGTCCCGGGACAGGGCTCCATGGCAATCAGCCC.

Notes on this clone: Read sequence stops 3 residues before the CDR3 end, and the germline J gene provides the missing end. V usage is TRBV5-1 and J usage is TRBJ2-3; D is possibly TRBD2 (6 bases). The germline CDR1 and CDR2 sequences are SGHRS and YFSETQ. The CDR3 runs 14 residues. Trimming removed 2 bases at V and 2 bases at J, with 9 bases between. This CDR3 reads CASSFTGDTDTQYF. Incomplete CDR3 DNA: TGCGCCAGCAGCTTCACGGGGGACACAGATACG.

With respect to this clone: The observed sequence ends 3 residues before the CDR3 terminus, with the missing tail filled in from the germline J gene. The rearrangement joins TRBV19 to TRBJ1-4, with 7 bases aligning to TRBD1. J was trimmed by 8 bases and V by 6 bases; bases with no gene match: 9. The CDR3 runs to 14 residues. Germline lookup yields CDR1 LNHDA and CDR2 SQIVND (reference sequence). The CDR3 DNA, read in part, is TGTGCCAGTAGCCGACAGGGTACAAGGGAAAAA. Protein sequence: CASSRQGTREK. The full CDR3 is CASSRQGTREKLFF.

With regard to this clone: The CDR3 end falls 3 residues outside the read, so it is completed with the germline J gene. The chain has TRBV20-1 and TRBJ2-3, with D tentatively TRBD2 (6 bases). CDR3 length equals 16 residues. Germline V gene data show CDR1 as DFQATT and CDR2 as SNEGSKA (reference sequence). The chain's CDR3 is CSARVPGGAIQETQYF. The CDR3 DNA, read in part, is TGCAGTGCTAGAGTCCCTGGCGGGGCCATCCAAGAGACG.

Points on this clone: The read ends 3 residues before the CDR3 terminus; that terminus is restored from the germline J gene. The chain employs TRBV19 and TRBJ2-1; 9 bases agree with TRBD1. The V segment lost 5 bases and the J segment 5 bases; nucleotides outside the gene matches: 7. CDR1 is LNHDA, CDR2 SQIVND, per germline (reference sequence). The CDR3 consists of 15 residues. The CDR3 bases that were read are TGTGCCAGTAGTGCAGGGACAGGGTTCGACAATGAG. This gives the protein CASSAGTGFDNE. The CDR3, in full, reads CASSAGTGFDNEQFF.

With respect to this clone: Read data end 3 residues before the CDR3 end; the end is taken from the germline J gene. This sequence joins TRBV29-1 and TRBJ2-1; D not certain. CDR3 length: 15 residues. CDR1 SQVTM and CDR2 ANQGSEA come from the germline V gene. V lost 0 bases to trimming and J lost 9 bases, with 18 bases between them. The CDR3 bases that were read are TGCAGCGTTGAAGATGACATAGAAAATTTGGGTGAG. Protein sequence: CSVEDDIENLGE. From start to end, the CDR3 is CSVEDDIENLGEQFF.

The CDR3 here is CASRTSGANVLTF. The sequenced part of the CDR3 DNA is TGTGCCAGCCGCACTTCTGGGGCCAACGTC. The chain employs TRBV6-2 or TRBV6-3 and TRBJ2-6, with no clear D. The read ends 3 residues early relative to the CDR3; the germline J gene fills the gap. V gave up 8 bases and J gave up 1 base, with 6 bases separating them. This CDR3 region has 13 residues. In germline, CDR1 is MNHEY, CDR2 SVGEGT.

This clone is deemed medium-sized (0.01 to 0.1%) by its frequency. The sequenced fragment ends 3 residues before the CDR3 boundary, so the rest is inferred from the germline J gene. The chain combines TRBV18 with TRBJ2-3; a weak D match, TRBD1 (5 bases). V shed 5 bases and J shed 0 bases, with 12 bases lying between them. Germline V gene sequence: CDR1 KGHSH, CDR2 LQKENI. The CDR3 has 15 amino acids. CDR3 DNA (partial): TGTGCCAGCTCAACCTTGACAGTGAGCACAGATACG. Encoded protein: CASSTLTVSTDT. The full CDR3 is CASSTLTVSTDTQYF. Complete variable domain (other parts from reference TRBV18 and TRBJ2-3): NAGVMQNPRHLVRRRGQEARLRCSPMKGHSHVYWYRQLPEEGLKFMVYLQKENIIDESGMPKERFSAEFPKEGPSILRIQQVVRGDSAAYFCASSTLTVSTDTQYFGPGTRLTVL.

For this clone: The read gets to within 3 residues of the CDR3 end, and the germline J gene fills in the rest. The J gene is TRBJ2-7, the V gene TRBV12-3 or TRBV12-4; D perhaps matches TRBD1 (6 bases). CDR3 length: 15 residues. V was trimmed by 0 bases and J by 3 bases, leaving 12 bases between them. CDR3 DNA, as far as it was read: TGTGCCAGCAGTTTAGCGTCCGAGGACAGCTACGAG. Translation: CASSLASEDSYE. The whole CDR3 sequence is CASSLASEDSYEQYF.

Concerning this clone itself: The DNA ends 3 residues before the CDR3 does, and the rest of the CDR3 is filled in from the germline J gene. J is TRBJ2-3 and V is TRBV13; 10 bases map to TRBD2. The CDR3 is 17 residues long. CDR1 and CDR2 from the germline V gene are PRHDT and FYEKMQ (reference sequence). V shed 3 bases and J 0 bases; nucleotides not matched to a gene: 6. The CDR3 bases that were read are TGTGCCAGCAGCTTTATTAGCGGGGGGATAAGCACAGATACG. It is translated as CASSFISGGISTDT. The CDR3 reads in full as CASSFISGGISTDTQYF.

A word on this clone: Read sequence stops 3 residues before the CDR3 end, and the germline J gene provides the missing end. This chain connects TRBV20-1 to TRBJ2-1; 8 bases fit TRBD2. Germline assignment: CDR1 DFQATT and CDR2 SNEGSKA (reference sequence). The CDR3 extends over 17 amino acids. With 0 bases clipped from V and 4 bases from J, the junction kept 11 bases outside the gene matches. The CDR3 here is CSARDPGGPRLYNEQFF. Incomplete CDR3 DNA: TGCAGTGCTAGAGACCCGGGGGGGCCTAGGTTATACAATGAG.